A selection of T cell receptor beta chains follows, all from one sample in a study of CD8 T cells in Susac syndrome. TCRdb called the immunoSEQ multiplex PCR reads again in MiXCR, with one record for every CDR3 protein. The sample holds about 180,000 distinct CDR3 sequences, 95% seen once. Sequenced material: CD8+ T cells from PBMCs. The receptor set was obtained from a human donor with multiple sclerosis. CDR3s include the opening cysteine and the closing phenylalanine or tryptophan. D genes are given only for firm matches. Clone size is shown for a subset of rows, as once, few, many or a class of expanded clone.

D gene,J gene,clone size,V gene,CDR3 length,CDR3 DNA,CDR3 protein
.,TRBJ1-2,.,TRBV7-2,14,TGTGCCAGCAGCTTAAGGGGTGCGGCCTATGGCTACACCTTC,CASSLRGAAYGYTF
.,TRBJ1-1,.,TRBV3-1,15,TGTGCCAGCAGCCAAGATCGGGGGGGGAACACTGAAGCTTTCTTT,CASSQDRGGNTEAFF
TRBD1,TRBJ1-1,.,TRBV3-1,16,TGTGCCAGCAGCCCACAGGGGGGGGGCCCTAGCACTGAAGCTTTCTTT,CASSPQGGGPSTEAFF
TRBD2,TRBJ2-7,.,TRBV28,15,TGTGCCAGCAGCGTGACTAGCGGGAATCTGTACGAGCAGTACTTC,CASSVTSGNLYEQYF
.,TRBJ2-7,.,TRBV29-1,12,TGCAGCGTTGCCAGGGAAGGGTACGAGCAGTACTTC,CSVAREGYEQYF
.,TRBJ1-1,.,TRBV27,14,TGTGCCAGCAGTTACAGCAACATGAACACTGAAGCTTTCTTT,CASSYSNMNTEAFF
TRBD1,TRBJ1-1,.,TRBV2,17,TGTGCCAGCAGTGACCCCCGGGACAGGGGGACGAACACTGAAGCTTTCTTT,CASSDPRDRGTNTEAFF
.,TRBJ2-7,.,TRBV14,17,TGTGCCAGCAGCCGTCCTCTAAAGCGCCCCTACTCCTACGAGCAGTACTTC,CASSRPLKRPYSYEQYF
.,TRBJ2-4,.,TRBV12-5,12,TGTGCTAGTGGTTTGAGCTTGAGAGTTAAGTACTTC,CASGLSLRVKYF
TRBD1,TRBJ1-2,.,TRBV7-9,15,TGTGCCAGCAGCCCCTCCGACAGGGGCGACTATGGCTACACCTTC,CASSPSDRGDYGYTF
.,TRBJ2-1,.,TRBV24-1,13,TGTGCCACCAGTGATCCCCTTATCAATGAGCAGTTCTTC,CATSDPLINEQFF
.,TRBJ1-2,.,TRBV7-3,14,TGTGCCAGCAGCTTGACAGGCCAACCGGATGGCTACACCTTC,CASSLTGQPDGYTF
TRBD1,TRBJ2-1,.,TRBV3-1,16,TGTGCCAGCAGCCAAGAGTGGACAGGGATTTACAATGAGCAGTTCTTC,CASSQEWTGIYNEQFF
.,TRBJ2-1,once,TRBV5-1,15,TGCGCCAGCAGCTTGGAACCGTACCGATTGAATGAGCAGTTCTTC,CASSLEPYRLNEQFF
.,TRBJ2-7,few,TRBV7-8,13,TGTGCCAGCAGTTTAGCGCCAAACTACGAGCAGTACTTC,CASSLAPNYEQYF
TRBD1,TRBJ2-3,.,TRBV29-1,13,TGCAGCGTTGAGACAGGGAGTACAGATACGCAGTATTTT,CSVETGSTDTQYF
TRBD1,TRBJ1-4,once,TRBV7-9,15,TGTGCCAGCAGCCCACAGACAGGGACGAATGAAAAACTGTTTTTT,CASSPQTGTNEKLFF
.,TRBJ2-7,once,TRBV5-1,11,TGCGCCAGCGGGGTTAGGGACGAGCAGTACTTC,CASGVRDEQYF
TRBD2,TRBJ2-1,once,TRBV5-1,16,TGCGCCAGCAGCTTGGTAATGACTAGCGTCTACAATGAGCAGTTCTTC,CASSLVMTSVYNEQFF
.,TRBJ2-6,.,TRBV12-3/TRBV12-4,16,TGTGCCAGCAGTCCGCCCGGGGCACGTGGGGCCAACGTCCTGACTTTC,CASSPPGARGANVLTF
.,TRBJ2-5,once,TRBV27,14,TGTGCCAGCAGTCCGTCCACAGGGAGGCAGACCCAGTACTTC,CASSPSTGRQTQYF
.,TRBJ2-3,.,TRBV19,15,TGTGCCAGTAGTATTAGAGGGAGTCGCACAGATACGCAGTATTTT,CASSIRGSRTDTQYF
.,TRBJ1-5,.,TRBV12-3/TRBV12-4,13,TGTGCCAGCACACCAGGTTACAATCAGCCCCAGCATTTT,CASTPGYNQPQHF
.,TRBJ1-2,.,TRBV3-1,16,TGTGCCAGCAGCCAAGATGGACGAAAGGGGGGCTATGGCTACACCTTC,CASSQDGRKGGYGYTF
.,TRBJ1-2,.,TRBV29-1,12,TGCAGTACGTACCAGGGTAACTATGGCTACACCTTC,CSTYQGNYGYTF
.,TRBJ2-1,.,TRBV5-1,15,TGCGCCAGCAGCCTAGGAGAGTACAGATACAATGAGCAGTTCTTC,CASSLGEYRYNEQFF
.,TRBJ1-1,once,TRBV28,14,TGTGCCAGCAGTTTATTGCGGGCGGCCAGTGAAGCTTTCTTT,CASSLLRAASEAFF